This TCR beta chain was documented in a study of naive and memory T cell subsets. This clonotype was picked up many times. The beta constant-region primer was an equimolar mix of two oligonucleotides covering TRBC1 and TRBC2. TCRdb analysed the UMI-ligation and nested PCR reads with MiXCR anew, one entry per CDR3 protein. The repertoire has about 85,000 distinct CDR3 sequences, about 12% of them found once; the top ten carry 0.75% to 1%. V was pared by 3 bases and J by 2 bases, with 11 bases between. This CDR3 region has 13 residues. Germline values: CDR1 SQVTM, CDR2 ANQGSEA. The material sequenced was central memory CD4+ T cells from blood. The V call is TRBV29-1, the J call TRBJ2-7, with D possibly TRBD2 on 5 matching bases. The clonotype originates from a human donor in good health. In nucleotides, the CDR3 is TGCAGCGTTGAGACGGCTAGCACCTACGAGCAGTACTTC. Amino acid sequence: CSVETASTYEQYF.